Below are 19 T cell receptor beta chains sequenced from a single sample in a study of shared clonotypes between healthy human individuals. The data were produced by immunoSEQ multiplex PCR, yet TCRdb's version contains in-frame clones alone and is incomplete. The sample shows more than 2 million clones, almost 96% of them seen only once. The sequenced sample was naive CD4+ T cells sorted from blood. This sample's subset: CD45RA+ positively selected. These receptors all come from a young man in good health.

The DNA of the CDR3 is TGTGCCAGTACGAGGTTCCCGGGACAGGGGAGCACTGAAGCTTTCTTT. Translating gives CASTRFPGQGSTEAFF. The chain employs TRBV19 and TRBJ1-1; 10 bases align to TRBD1. The CDR3 length is 16 residues. With V trimmed by 7 bases and J by 4 bases, 12 bases remained unmatched. CDR1 LNHDA and CDR2 SQIVND come from the germline V gene (reference sequence).

The rearrangement joins TRBV30 to TRBJ1-1; 7 bases are a match to TRBD1. Trimming cost V 0 bases and J 10 bases; bases outside gene matches: 2. This CDR3 has 11 residues. Germline V gene sequence: CDR1 GTSNPN, CDR2 SVGIG (reference sequence). CDR3 DNA sequence: TGTGCCTGGAGTGTACGACAGGGAGCTTTCTTT. It is translated as CAWSVRQGAFF. Drawing the rest from reference TRBV30 and TRBJ1-1, the complete variable domain is SQTIHQWPATLVQPVGSPLSLECTVEGTSNPNLYWYRQAAGRGLQLLFYSVGIGQISSEVPQNLSASRPQDRQFILSSKKLLLSDSGFYLCAWSVRQGAFFGQGTRLTVV.

This chain joins TRBV7-2 and TRBJ2-5; D is perhaps TRBD2 (6 bases). The germline V gene has CDR1 SGHTA and CDR2 FQGNSA. V was shortened by 1 base and J by 5 bases, with 17 bases between the two germline ends. The length of the CDR3 is 16 residues. The CDR3 DNA reads as TGTGCCAGCAGCTTAGGCGGGATAGGTTCAAAGGAGACCCAGTACTTC. Its protein is CASSLGGIGSKETQYF.

The chain joins TRBV28 to TRBJ2-7; the D is unclear. The CDR3 sequence is 14 residues long. Trimming stripped 2 bases from V and 0 bases from J, with 8 bases between. The V gene's germline CDR1 is MDHEN and CDR2 SYDVKM. The CDR3: CASSLRYSSYEQYF. CDR3 nucleotides: TGTGCCAGCAGTTTAAGGTACAGCTCCTACGAGCAGTACTTC.

The rearrangement uses TRBV5-4 and TRBJ2-1, with 12 bases identical to TRBD2. The J segment lost 8 bases and the V segment lost 3 bases, leaving 12 bases of the junction unmatched. Germline V CDR1 and CDR2: SGHNT, YYREEE (reference sequence). The CDR3 runs 17 residues. CDR3 coding DNA: TGTGCCAGCAGCTCGAAGATCGGACTAGCGGGGTTGGATGAGCAGTTCTTC. Residues: CASSSKIGLAGLDEQFF.

V usage is TRBV18 and J usage is TRBJ1-5; 7 nucleotides align to TRBD1. The CDR3 totals 15 residues. Trimming removed 4 bases from V and 1 base from J; junction bases left unmatched: 4. The germline CDR1 and CDR2 sequences are KGHSH and LQKENI. CDR3 region: CASSLDRESNQPQHF. The CDR3 bases are TGTGCCAGCTCACTTGACAGGGAAAGCAATCAGCCCCAGCATTTT.

This chain connects TRBV2 to TRBJ2-1, with D uncertain. There are 13 residues in the CDR3. Germline-derived CDR1 and CDR2 are SNHLY and FYNNEI. Trimming cost V 0 bases and J 9 bases, with 9 bases left between them. This CDR3 is CASSEAFLGEQFF. The CDR3 DNA reads TGTGCCAGCAGTGAAGCGTTCCTCGGTGAGCAGTTCTTC.

This clone was detected once. CDR3 nucleotide sequence: TGCGCCAGCAGCCCTGGGACAGGGTCTTCTACTGAAGCTTTCTTT. This sequence encodes CASSPGTGSSTEAFF. The genes are TRBV5-1 and TRBJ1-1; 9 positions agree with TRBD1. Per the germline V gene, CDR1 is SGHRS and CDR2 is YFSETQ. This CDR3 is built from 15 residues. The V segment lost 4 bases and the J segment 5 bases; nucleotides outside the gene matches: 9.

The chain employs TRBV19 and TRBJ1-1; D perhaps matches TRBD1 (5 bases). The CDR3 sequence is 13 residues long. Trimming pared 7 bases from V and 6 bases from J, leaving 15 bases between. Germline V gene sequence: CDR1 LNHDA, CDR2 SQIVND (reference sequence). The CDR3 here is CASTQGQGAEAFF. The CDR3 DNA reads as TGTGCCAGTACCCAAGGTCAGGGCGCTGAAGCTTTCTTT.

Only one count was recorded for this clone. The chain links TRBV4-3 to TRBJ1-1; D ambiguous. The V end was cut by 2 bases, the J end by 0 bases, with 7 bases between. Germline CDR1 reads LGHNA; CDR2 reads YSLEER. CDR3 length: 14 residues. The CDR3 loop reads CASSQMGMNTEAFF. The DNA of the CDR3 is TGCGCCAGCAGCCAAATGGGCATGAACACTGAAGCTTTCTTT.

This rearrangement joins TRBV10-1 to TRBJ1-2, with a tentative D call TRBD1 (5 bases). The V gene's germline CDR1 is WNHNN and CDR2 SYGVQD (reference sequence). Trimming took 5 bases from V and 4 from J, leaving 11 bases between them. This CDR3 contains 13 residues. The CDR3 bases are TGCGCCAGCAGTTGGGACGGCACCTATGGCTACACCTTC. Its translation: CASSWDGTYGYTF.

This chain links TRBV29-1 with TRBJ2-3; 11 bases match TRBD1. The V gene's germline CDR1 is SQVTM and CDR2 ANQGSEA. The CDR3 is made up of 13 amino acids. The CDR3 region has the DNA TGCAGTTCCCGGACAGGGGGCGCGGATACGCAGTATTTT. Translating gives CSSRTGGADTQYF.

The chain joins TRBV18 to TRBJ2-3; 7 nucleotides agree with TRBD1. CDR3 size: 14 residues. Germline trimming cut 8 bases from V and 6 bases from J; bases unmatched to any gene: 11. Per germline, CDR1 KGHSH and CDR2 LQKENI. The CDR3 bases are TGTGCCAGCACAACAGACAGGGTCGGGGATACGCAGTATTTT. Its protein is CASTTDRVGDTQYF.

This chain links TRBV7-2 with TRBJ2-1; tentative D call: TRBD2 (6 bases). The V end was cut by 5 bases, the J end by 12 bases, with 26 bases between. The germline gives CDR1 SGHTA, CDR2 FQGNSA. The CDR3 has 16 amino acids. The CDR3 here is CASSLRSIGGTVAQFF. The CDR3 region has the DNA TGTGCCAGCAGCCTTCGAAGTATAGGCGGGACCGTAGCGCAGTTCTTC.

The chain recombines TRBV7-9 with TRBJ2-7; TRBD2 is a possible D gene (5 bases). Germline V CDR1 and CDR2: SEHNR, FQNEAQ (reference sequence). CDR3 length: 17 amino acids. V was cut by 2 bases and J by 1 base, with 18 bases left in between. The CDR3 DNA sequence: TGTGCCAGCAGCTTACTCCCCCAGCGGCAGGAATCCTACGAGCAGTACTTC. Its translation: CASSLLPQRQESYEQYF. The full variable domain, its missing parts supplied by reference TRBV7-9 and TRBJ2-7, is DTGVSQNPRHKITKRGQNVTFRCDPISEHNRLYWYRQTLGQGPEFLTYFQNEAQLEKSRLLSDRFSAERPKGSFSTLEIQRTEQGDSAMYLCASSLLPQRQESYEQYFGPGTRLTVT.

A single count supports this clone. The V gene is TRBV6-5, the J gene TRBJ1-2; no firm D call. V lost 6 bases and J lost 8, with 16 bases in between. The CDR3 runs to 13 residues. CDR1 and CDR2 from the germline V gene are MNHEY and SVGAGI. DNA of the CDR3: TGTGCCAGCAGCGGACGGTGGTACTCAGGCTACACCTTC. This sequence encodes CASSGRWYSGYTF.

V usage is TRBV6-6 and J usage is TRBJ1-2; no clear D gene. The germline gives CDR1 MNHNY, CDR2 SVGAGI (reference sequence). This CDR3 contains 13 residues. With 0 bases removed from V and 7 bases from J, the gap between germline ends came to 9 bases. CDR3 bases: TGTGCCAGCAGTTACTCACCAGGCCGTGGCTACACCTTC. Protein: CASSYSPGRGYTF.

The genes are TRBV5-4 and TRBJ2-3, with 10 bases that match TRBD2. V gave up 4 bases and J gave up 4 bases; unmatched junction bases: 6. The CDR3 runs to 15 residues. Germline V gene lookup returns CDR1 SGHNT and CDR2 YYREEE (reference sequence). In nucleotides, the CDR3 is TGTGCCAGCAGCCCCGGGACTAGCGTTTCAGATACGCAGTATTTT. Translating gives CASSPGTSVSDTQYF. The full variable domain, in which reference TRBV5-4 and TRBJ2-3 provide the parts outside the CDR3, is ETGVTQSPTHLIKTRGQQVTLRCSSQSGHNTVSWYQQALGQGPQFIFQYYREEENGRGNFPPRFSGLQFPNYSSELNVNALELDDSALYLCASSPGTSVSDTQYFGPGTRLTVL.

Comments on this clone: Different DNA sequences within this sample yield the same CDR3. CDR3 sequence reads: CASSLGTGTGELFF. The CDR3 coding sequence is TGCGCCAGCAGCTTGGGTACAGGGACCGGGGAGCTGTTTTTT. The V and J genes are TRBV5-1 and TRBJ2-2; tentatively, D is TRBD1 (6 bases). Germline values: CDR1 SGHRS, CDR2 YFSETQ. Between the trimmed V and J ends, which lost 0 bases and 5 bases, there was a span of 8 bases. The length of the CDR3 is 14 residues.